The rows below give T cell receptor beta chains drawn from one sample of a study of somatic mutations in cytotoxic T cells in rheumatoid arthritis. Sequencing used immunoSEQ multiplex PCR; TCRdb keeps in-frame clones, though not all of them. In the table there are under 20,000 clones, about 77% of which are singletons. Sequenced: CD8+ T cells sorted from blood. These receptor sequences come from an adult with rheumatoid arthritis. Each CDR3 is given with its conserved first and last residue. D genes are given only for firm matches. Not all rows give a size; the values are once, few, many and, for expanded clones, a class.

V gene	D gene	J gene	clone size	CDR3 protein	CDR3 DNA
TRBV27	NA	TRBJ2-2	NA	CASSSRNTGELFF	TGTGCCAGCAGTTCCCGAAACACCGGGGAGCTGTTTTTT
TRBV7-8	TRBD1	TRBJ2-3	NA	CASSLSKGAGTDTQYF	TGTGCCAGCAGCTTAAGTAAGGGGGCCGGCACAGATACGCAGTATTTT
TRBV5-6	NA	TRBJ1-3	NA	CASTKPGAISGNTIYF	TGTGCCAGCACCAAGCCTGGCGCCATCTCTGGAAACACCATATATTTT
TRBV9	NA	TRBJ2-7	NA	CASSVGPAGGIGTYEQYF	TGTGCCAGCAGCGTAGGGCCCGCTGGAGGGATAGGTACCTACGAGCAGTACTTC
TRBV19	NA	TRBJ1-1	NA	CASSITTYGPLNTEAFF	TGTGCCAGTAGTATAACCACCTACGGTCCCTTGAACACTGAAGCTTTCTTT
TRBV5-5	TRBD1	TRBJ2-7	NA	CASRDGTGESYEQYF	TGTGCCAGCAGGGACGGGACAGGGGAATCCTACGAGCAGTACTTC
TRBV9	TRBD1	TRBJ1-1	NA	CASSDRGDTEAFF	TGTGCCAGCAGCGACAGGGGCGACACTGAAGCTTTCTTT
TRBV11-3	NA	TRBJ2-1	NA	CASSFTAGSSYNEQFF	TGTGCCAGCAGCTTTACGGCGGGGAGCTCCTACAATGAGCAGTTCTTC
TRBV9	NA	TRBJ2-3	NA	CASSVEGQGSADTQYF	TGTGCCAGCAGCGTAGAAGGGCAGGGGAGTGCAGATACGCAGTATTTT
TRBV6-6	NA	TRBJ2-1	NA	CASSYRDPSYNEQFF	TGTGCCAGCAGTTACAGGGACCCCTCCTACAATGAGCAGTTCTTC
TRBV6-5	NA	TRBJ1-1	NA	CASSYSPDLLTPQAFF	TGTGCCAGCAGTTACTCCCCGGATCTTCTTACCCCCCAAGCTTTCTTT
TRBV4-1	TRBD2	TRBJ2-5	NA	CASRSSGTSGGPRETQYF	TGCGCCAGCAGGTCAAGCGGGACTAGCGGGGGGCCCAGAGAGACCCAGTACTTC
TRBV27	NA	TRBJ1-1	NA	CASSLLGGGMNTEAFF	TGTGCCAGCAGTTTATTGGGGGGAGGGATGAACACTGAAGCTTTCTTT
TRBV6-5	NA	TRBJ2-5	NA	CASSYSQVGETQYF	TGTGCCAGCAGTTACTCGCAGGTGGGAGAGACCCAGTACTTC
TRBV7-9	NA	TRBJ1-2	NA	CASSLPGDQPNYGYTF	TGTGCCAGCAGCTTACCAGGGGACCAACCCAACTATGGCTACACCTTC
TRBV19	TRBD2	TRBJ2-1	NA	CASSIGSGGASEQFF	TGTGCCAGTAGTATAGGAAGCGGGGGGGCCAGTGAGCAGTTCTTC
TRBV7-9	NA	TRBJ2-7	NA	CASSAPAGPGEQYF	TGTGCCAGCAGCGCGCCGGCCGGGCCAGGCGAGCAGTACTTC
TRBV29-1	TRBD1	TRBJ2-7	NA	CSFSGTGDDEQYF	TGCAGCTTCTCCGGGACAGGGGACGACGAGCAGTACTTC
TRBV9	TRBD2	TRBJ2-1	NA	CASSVGLGAGPVGAYNEQFF	TGTGCCAGCAGCGTAGGGTTGGGAGCGGGGCCTGTGGGGGCCTACAATGAGCAGTTCTTC
TRBV2	NA	TRBJ2-1	NA	CASRDWDNEQFF	TGTGCCAGCCGGGACTGGGACAATGAGCAGTTCTTC
TRBV19	NA	TRBJ2-1	once	CASSLGSGDNEQFF	TGTGCCAGTAGTCTAGGCAGTGGAGACAATGAGCAGTTCTTC
TRBV19	TRBD1	TRBJ2-7	few	CASSPGTGGYEQYF	TGTGCCAGTAGTCCCGGGACAGGGGGCTACGAGCAGTACTTC
TRBV10-2	NA	TRBJ1-3	NA	CASTGETGNTIYF	TGCGCCAGTACCGGAGAGACGGGAAACACCATATATTTT
TRBV6-5	NA	TRBJ2-5	NA	CASTLGETQYF	TGTGCCAGCACCCTAGGGGAGACCCAGTACTTC
TRBV28	NA	TRBJ1-6	few	CASSLTGSSYNSPLHF	TGTGCCAGCAGCCTTACAGGGAGCTCCTATAATTCACCCCTCCACTTT
TRBV2	TRBD1	TRBJ2-1	few	CASSGDRGAYNEQFF	TGTGCCAGCAGTGGGGACAGGGGGGCCTACAATGAGCAGTTCTTC
TRBV10-2	NA	TRBJ2-7	NA	CASSEAGFNYEQYF	TGCGCCAGCAGTGAGGCGGGCTTCAACTACGAGCAGTACTTC
TRBV5-5	NA	TRBJ2-3	NA	CASSLELAGGWSTDTQYF	TGTGCCAGCAGCTTGGAACTAGCTGGGGGGTGGAGCACAGATACGCAGTATTTT
TRBV11-2	NA	TRBJ1-2	large	CASSRVGSNYGYTF	TGTGCCAGCAGCCGTGTTGGCAGTAACTATGGCTACACCTTC
TRBV7-9	NA	TRBJ2-1	NA	CASRGSETYNEQFF	TGTGCCAGCAGGGGCTCTGAGACCTACAATGAGCAGTTCTTC
TRBV4-1	TRBD2	TRBJ2-1	NA	CASSPGPTSGGANEQFF	TGCGCCAGCAGCCCCGGCCCAACTAGCGGGGGGGCCAATGAGCAGTTCTTC
TRBV11-2	NA	TRBJ2-7	NA	CASSQEYGPYEQYF	TGTGCCAGCAGCCAAGAATACGGACCCTACGAGCAGTACTTC
TRBV19	NA	TRBJ1-1	NA	CASSITVEAFF	TGTGCCAGTAGTATTACTGTTGAAGCTTTCTTT
TRBV10-3	NA	TRBJ2-2	NA	CAIGQPTGELFF	TGTGCCATAGGACAGCCCACCGGGGAGCTGTTTTTT
TRBV10-2	NA	TRBJ2-2	NA	CASKFAGTIEELFF	TGCGCCAGCAAATTTGCCGGGACAATTGAGGAGCTGTTTTTT
TRBV6-6	TRBD2	TRBJ2-3	NA	CASKQRGEGTDTQYF	TGTGCCAGCAAACAGCGGGGGGAAGGCACAGATACGCAGTATTTT
TRBV7-8	NA	TRBJ2-7	once	CASSLGDYEQYF	TGTGCCAGCAGCTTAGGGGACTACGAGCAGTACTTC
TRBV9	NA	TRBJ2-2	NA	CASSVLAMGNTGELFF	TGTGCCAGCAGCGTTTTGGCGATGGGGAACACCGGGGAGCTGTTTTTT
TRBV9	NA	TRBJ2-1	NA	CASSPIGYEQFF	TGTGCCAGCAGTCCTATAGGCTATGAGCAGTTCTTC
TRBV4-1	TRBD1	TRBJ1-2	once	CASSQSPQGGYGYTF	TGCGCCAGCAGCCAGTCGCCCCAGGGGGGATATGGCTACACCTTC
TRBV7-7	NA	TRBJ2-5	NA	CASSLEGLQETQYF	TGTGCCAGCAGCTTAGAAGGACTGCAAGAGACCCAGTACTTC
TRBV5-6	NA	TRBJ1-1	NA	CASAEGYTGRTEAFF	TGTGCCAGCGCGGAGGGGTATACGGGGAGGACTGAAGCTTTCTTT
TRBV10-2	TRBD1	TRBJ2-1	NA	CASSWTGGSPEQFF	TGCGCCAGCAGTTGGACAGGGGGTTCGCCTGAGCAGTTCTTC
TRBV11-1	NA	TRBJ1-1	NA	CASSLVGLPNTEAFF	TGTGCCAGCAGCTTAGTAGGGCTGCCGAACACTGAAGCTTTCTTT
TRBV27	NA	TRBJ2-2	NA	CASSLSSEGPGTGELFF	TGTGCCAGCAGTTTATCGAGTGAGGGGCCGGGCACCGGGGAGCTGTTTTTT
TRBV9	NA	TRBJ1-2	NA	CASAGSSYGYTF	TGTGCCAGCGCAGGGTCGAGCTATGGCTACACCTTC
TRBV29-1	TRBD1	TRBJ2-7	once	CSVDYGDRGYEQYF	TGCAGCGTTGATTATGGGGACAGGGGGTACGAGCAGTACTTC
TRBV7-8	TRBD2	TRBJ2-3	NA	CASSPERGNTEWVYF	TGTGCCAGCAGCCCGGAGCGGGGGAATACTGAATGGGTGTATTTT
TRBV30	TRBD2	TRBJ2-1	NA	CAWSARASGDYNEQFF	TGTGCCTGGAGTGCCCGGGCTAGCGGGGACTACAATGAGCAGTTCTTC
TRBV28	TRBD1	TRBJ2-7	NA	CASSTTGDNFYEQYF	TGTGCCAGCAGCACGACAGGGGACAATTTCTACGAGCAGTACTTC
TRBV4-1	NA	TRBJ1-1	NA	CASSQDWDPNTEAFF	TGCGCCAGCAGCCAAGATTGGGACCCTAACACTGAAGCTTTCTTT
TRBV5-1	TRBD1	TRBJ1-1	once	CASSSPIGQGGTEAFF	TGCGCCAGCAGCTCCCCCATCGGACAGGGGGGCACTGAAGCTTTCTTT